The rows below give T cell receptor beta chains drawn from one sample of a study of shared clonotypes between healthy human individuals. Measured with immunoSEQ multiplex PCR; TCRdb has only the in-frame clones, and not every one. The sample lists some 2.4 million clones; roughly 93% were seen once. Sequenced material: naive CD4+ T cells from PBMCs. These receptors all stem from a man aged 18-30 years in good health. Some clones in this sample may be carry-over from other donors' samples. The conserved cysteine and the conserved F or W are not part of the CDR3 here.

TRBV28 ASSFLKGAGVEAF
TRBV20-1 SASRGEGYT
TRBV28 ASITGASLSSYEQY
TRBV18 ASSPYGTATSRGKNIQY
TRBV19 ASRKNGASGRNEQY
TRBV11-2 ASRPGRGTGVREQY
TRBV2 ASSEYAQETQY
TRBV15 ATSLGGFTGELF
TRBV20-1 SARLEGGYT
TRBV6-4 ASSEQGAYNEQF
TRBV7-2 ASRFTGTVFNEQF
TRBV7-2 ASSIGSGNTIY
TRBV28 ASSLKGWQLF
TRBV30 AWSVQTGRAF
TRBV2 ASSADGLGYGYT
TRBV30 AWAPSGAYNEQF
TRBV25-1 ASSELGASYSPLH
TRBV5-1 ASRPGLGEAGELF
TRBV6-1 ASSRVEPQH
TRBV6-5 ASSPPPGTETQY
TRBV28 ATTSSYEQY
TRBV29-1 SVGSLGLANWAQY
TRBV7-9 ATPTGDNEKLF
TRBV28 ASLTGADYGYT
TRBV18 ASSPRGDSTYGYT
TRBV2 ASRLDREGEY
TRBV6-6 ASSPHPYYEQY
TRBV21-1 ASSKNHSHGGPCGYT
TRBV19 ASRYDPSAIYQPQH
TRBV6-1 ASAVLGYEQY
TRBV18 ASSPFLGVTGELF
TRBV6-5 ASGNSLTNYGYT
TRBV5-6 ASSTTGGDEKLF
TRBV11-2 ASSLEYLGFSYNEQF
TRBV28 ASSGGQGANWGNQPQH
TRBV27 ASSPLTGGDGYT
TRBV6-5 ASSYSLADYNEQF
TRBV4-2 ASSQGTSGIGETQY
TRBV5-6 ASSLERRGEQY
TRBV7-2 ASSLAGRTSGLYNEQF
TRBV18 ASSLNRDPEKLF
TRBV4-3 ASSQETRGKLF
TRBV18 ASSPPGQGISYEQY
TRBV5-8 ASSRLRGPGNN
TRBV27 ASSPRLGVLYEQY
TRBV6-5 ASSYYGDTDTQY